This T cell receptor (beta chain) derives from a study of cytomegalovirus exposure and HLA in healthy donors. The PCR made use of 60 Vbeta and 13 Jbeta primers. Profiling relied on immunoSEQ multiplex PCR, and the TCRdb table lists in-frame clones only, not all of them. The sample includes approximately 140,000 clones, 75% to 80% of them seen just once. Trimming removed 2 bases from V and 0 bases from J, with 14 bases in between. Germline-derived CDR1 and CDR2 are SGDLS and YYNGEE. This CDR3 comprises 17 residues. On this clone: Its matching antigen is unknown.

Study outcomes and limitations: TCR beta V segments were, for the most part, productive about 87% or about 30% of the time in an earlier analysis. When a later analysis compared HLA-associated TCR beta chains with equally common others, the HLA-associated chains turned out to be more clonally expanded and to have lower generation probabilities. TCR beta sequences numbering roughly 18,000 were associated with HLA alleles at 0.05 false discovery rate in a later analysis.

J is TRBJ1-4 and V is TRBV9, with D maybe TRBD1 (6 bases). The sequenced sample consisted of PBMCs. This receptor was taken from a female donor in good health and CMV-seronegative. The CDR3 region has the DNA TGTGCCAGCAGCGTTGCCGGGACATCTGCAACTAATGAAAAACTGTTTTTT. Translating gives CASSVAGTSATNEKLFF.